This passage covers 28 T cell receptor beta chains from one sample sequenced in a study of T cells in Graves' hyperthyroidism and ophthalmopathy. From RNA transcripts, TCR beta CDR3 regions were amplified. Carried out on the TCR CDR3, a first-round RT-PCR used the HTBI primer set. TCRdb re-derived calls from the multiplex PCR reads in MiXCR, one entry per CDR3 protein. In the table there are 330,000 or so distinct CDR3 sequences, around 19% of which are singletons. The source material was blood. The source of these receptors is a man aged 50-60 years with Graves' ophthalmopathy.

With regard to this clonotype: This may come from a read error, since a much larger clone is one base off. The chain is built from TRBV6-1 and TRBJ1-2, with D uncertain. The CDR3 spans 14 residues. CDR1 MNHNS and CDR2 SASEGT come from the germline V gene. V gave up 2 bases and J gave up 2 bases, with 9 bases separating them. CDR3: CASSEFGVNYGYTF. CDR3 nucleotide sequence: TGTGCCAGCAGTGAATTTGGGGTGAACTATGGCTACACCTTC.

This clonotype was seen a few times. This sequence joins TRBV20-1 and TRBJ1-6, with TRBD1 matching over 8 bases. Germline V lookup: CDR1 DFQATT, CDR2 SNEGSKA (reference sequence). This CDR3 has 19 amino acids. Unmatched junction bases numbered 10, after V lost 0 bases and J lost 0 bases. This chain's CDR3 is CSARDGDRTPSSYNSPLHF. The DNA of the CDR3 is TGCAGTGCTAGAGATGGGGACAGGACGCCCAGCTCCTATAATTCACCCCTCCACTTT.

This clonotype was counted ten times or more. The V call is TRBV7-3, the J call TRBJ2-1; TRBD2 matches at 15 bases. The CDR3 has 15 residues. Unmatched junction bases numbered 2, after V lost 5 bases and J lost 6 bases. Germline values: CDR1 SGHTA, CDR2 FQGTGA. CDR3 DNA sequence: TGTGCCAGCAGCCGGACTAGCGGGAGGGTCAATGAGCAGTTCTTC. It encodes CASSRTSGRVNEQFF.

This clonotype was detected ten times or more. This chain joins TRBV7-9 and TRBJ2-5, with D unresolved. V lost 0 bases, J lost 1 base, and 9 bases lay in between. Germline CDR1 SEHNR, CDR2 FQNEAQ (reference sequence). This CDR3 has 15 amino acids. The DNA for the CDR3 is TGTGCCAGCAGCTTAGCGATTGGGTCCCAAGAGACCCAGTACTTC. Its translation is CASSLAIGSQETQYF.

This clonotype was detected a few times. The V call is TRBV20-1, the J call TRBJ2-3, with D unresolved. Germline assignment: CDR1 DFQATT and CDR2 SNEGSKA (reference sequence). The CDR3 is 15 residues long. V lost 5 bases and J lost 1, with 16 bases in between. The chain's CDR3 is CSASTPAAGTDTQYF. The CDR3 DNA reads as TGCAGTGCTTCTACCCCGGCCGCTGGCACAGATACGCAGTATTTT.

The chain joins TRBV4-1 to TRBJ2-1; perhaps TRBD1 as D (5 bases). Germline lookup yields CDR1 MGHRA and CDR2 YSYEKL. There are 13 residues in the CDR3. The germline V and J ends were trimmed by 6 bases and 4 bases, with 10 bases remaining between them. The CDR3 spells CASRHTGYNEQFF. The CDR3 bases are TGCGCCAGCAGACACACAGGTTACAATGAGCAGTTCTTC.

This clonotype came up many times. The chain couples TRBV11-2 to TRBJ1-1, with D perhaps TRBD1 (5 bases). This CDR3 region has 14 residues. Between the trimmed V and J ends, which lost 7 bases and 3 bases, there was a span of 15 bases. Per the germline V gene, CDR1 is SGHAT and CDR2 is FQNNGV. CDR3 amino acids: CASTWGGSDTEAFF. CDR3 in DNA: TGTGCCAGCACCTGGGGGGGGTCTGACACTGAAGCTTTCTTT.

This clonotype has more than one count but fewer than ten. The chain has TRBV24-1 and TRBJ2-5; possible D gene TRBD1, 6 bases. The CDR3 loop spans 13 amino acids. Germline-derived CDR1 and CDR2 are KGHDR and SFDVKD. V lost 5 bases, J lost 2 bases, and 8 bases lay in between. The CDR3 loop reads CATSGTDQETQYF. The CDR3 DNA reads as TGTGCCACCAGTGGGACAGATCAAGAGACCCAGTACTTC.

This clonotype has at least ten counts. The J gene is TRBJ2-1, the V gene TRBV30; 7 bases align to TRBD1. With V trimmed by 4 bases and J by 4 bases, 16 bases remained unmatched. Germline-derived CDR1 and CDR2 are GTSNPN and SVGIG (reference sequence). The CDR3 has 17 amino acids. In DNA form, the CDR3 reads TGTGCCTGGAAGCAGAGGACAGGCTCCCCGACGTACAATGAGCAGTTCTTC. Translation: CAWKQRTGSPTYNEQFF.

This clonotype was observed at least ten times. This chain uses TRBV7-9 with TRBJ2-7; no reliable D call. CDR1 and CDR2 from the germline V gene are SEHNR and FQNEAQ (reference sequence). Trimming removed 4 bases from V and 3 bases from J, with 19 bases in between. The CDR3 totals 16 residues. The CDR3: CASSSVSEWLNYEQYF. Written as DNA, the CDR3 is TGTGCCAGCAGCTCCGTCTCGGAGTGGCTCAACTACGAGCAGTACTTC.

This clonotype was observed many times. This chain links TRBV9 with TRBJ1-1; 7 bases match TRBD1. CDR3 size: 17 residues. Germline CDR1 is SGDLS and CDR2 is YYNGEE. V gave up 4 bases and J gave up 3 bases; unmatched junction bases: 15. The CDR3 region is CASSTRQGGIGDTEAFF. The CDR3 coding sequence is TGTGCCAGCAGCACCCGACAGGGAGGTATTGGTGACACTGAAGCTTTCTTT.

This clonotype was seen at least ten times. The genes are TRBV12-3 or TRBV12-4 and TRBJ1-1, with D possibly being TRBD1 (6 bases). There are 15 residues in the CDR3. Trimming left V 3 bases short and J 6 bases short, with 17 bases between. The CDR3 nucleotides are TGTGCCAGCAGTTTTGTGGTAAGGGGGAGAGCTGAAGCTTTCTTT. Translating gives CASSFVVRGRAEAFF.

This clonotype was detected ten times or more. V and J are TRBV7-8 and TRBJ1-5; D gene uncertain. This CDR3 comprises 18 residues. Trimming left V 0 bases short and J 4 bases short, with 19 bases between. Germline V gene lookup returns CDR1 SGHVS and CDR2 FQNEAQ. The CDR3 DNA reads as TGTGCCAGCAGCTTAGCGCTCGACACCCCGGATCCGAATCAGCCCCAGCATTTT. Translating it yields CASSLALDTPDPNQPQHF.

The V and J genes are TRBV29-1 and TRBJ2-7; perhaps TRBD2 as D (6 bases). The CDR3 totals 12 residues. Germline values: CDR1 SQVTM, CDR2 ANQGSEA. Deletions cut 5 bases from V and 3 bases from J, with 11 bases between. The CDR3 protein is CSVRELGYEQYF. DNA of the CDR3: TGCAGCGTTCGGGAGTTAGGCTACGAGCAGTACTTC.

The chain couples TRBV2 to TRBJ1-3, with 12 nucleotides matching TRBD1. Looked up from germline, CDR1 is SNHLY and CDR2 is FYNNEI. J gave up 2 bases and V 5 bases, and 10 bases lay outside the gene matches. The CDR3 has 18 residues. CDR3 DNA sequence: TGTGCCAGCAGTCTGGGGTGGGGACAGGGGGCCACTGGAAACACCATATATTTT. Its translation is CASSLGWGQGATGNTIYF.

This clonotype has a count of ten or more. The V call is TRBV15, the J call TRBJ2-3, with 7 bases fitting TRBD1. V trimming: 0 bases; J trimming: 0 bases; junction bases outside the gene matches: 9. CDR3 length: 18 residues. Looked up from germline, CDR1 is LNHNV and CDR2 is YYDKDF (reference sequence). CDR3 nucleotide sequence: TGTGCCACCAGCAGAGACAGGGGGAGCCGTACAAGCACAGATACGCAGTATTTT. Translation gives CATSRDRGSRTSTDTQYF.

On this clonotype: This may come from a read error, since a much larger clone is one base off. The V call is TRBV12-3 or TRBV12-4, the J call TRBJ2-7, with 8 bases lining up with TRBD2. The CDR3 runs 14 residues. J gave up 5 bases and V 10 bases, and 13 bases lay outside the gene matches. CDR3 DNA sequence: TGTGCCACGCGCCCCGGAGCGGGAGACCACGAGCAGTACTTC. It encodes CATRPGAGDHEQYF.

CDR3 sequence reads: CASTRLGGNHEQYF. The DNA of the CDR3 is TGTGCCAGCACCCGATTGGGGGGGAACCACGAGCAGTACTTC. V gene TRBV28 combines with J gene TRBJ2-7; 7 nucleotides match TRBD2. Unmatched junction bases numbered 11, after V lost 7 bases and J lost 5 bases. CDR3 length equals 14 residues. CDR1 MDHEN and CDR2 SYDVKM come from the germline V gene.

This clonotype was counted a few times. The chain carries TRBV9 and TRBJ2-7; D may correspond to TRBD1 or TRBD2 (5 bases each). Between the trimmed V and J ends, which lost 0 bases and 2 bases, there was a span of 9 bases. Per germline, CDR1 SGDLS and CDR2 YYNGEE. The CDR3 runs 14 residues. CDR3 bases: TGTGCCAGCAGCGTAGGCAGGGACCCCTACGAGCAGTACTTC. Translated: CASSVGRDPYEQYF.

This clonotype was observed at least ten times. The chain uses TRBV5-1 and TRBJ2-2; D not certain. The germline V gene has CDR1 SGHRS and CDR2 YFSETQ. The CDR3 is 15 residues long. V was shortened by 0 bases and J by 0 bases, with 6 bases between the two germline ends. The CDR3, as DNA: TGCGCCAGCAGCTTGGACACTCCGAACACCGGGGAGCTGTTTTTT. Its protein is CASSLDTPNTGELFF.

This clonotype was found a few times. The chain uses TRBV7-9 and TRBJ1-6, with a tentative D call TRBD1 (5 bases). The germline CDR1 and CDR2 sequences are SEHNR and FQNEAQ (reference sequence). The CDR3 has 15 residues. Trimming pared 2 bases from V and 6 bases from J, leaving 11 bases between. CDR3: CASSLLGVINSPLHF. The CDR3, as DNA: TGTGCCAGCAGCTTATTGGGGGTGATTAATTCACCCCTCCACTTT.

This clonotype was counted at least ten times. The rearrangement joins TRBV7-9 to TRBJ2-7, with 8 bases fitting TRBD1. V was clipped by 7 bases and J by 3 bases; unmatched bases: 5. The CDR3 length is 13 residues. Germline-derived CDR1 and CDR2 are SEHNR and FQNEAQ (reference sequence). In DNA, the CDR3 is TGTGCCAGCAACCCCGGGACAGGCTACGAGCAGTACTTC. Protein sequence: CASNPGTGYEQYF.

This chain links TRBV24-1 with TRBJ2-3; 8 bases fit TRBD1. Losses at the gene ends were 3 bases for V and 3 bases for J; bases not matched to a gene: 4. There are 15 residues in the CDR3. Germline assignment: CDR1 KGHDR and CDR2 SFDVKD. CDR3 sequence reads: CATSDTTGATDTQYF. DNA for the CDR3: TGTGCCACCAGTGATACGACAGGGGCAACAGATACGCAGTATTTT.

The chain has TRBV11-1 and TRBJ1-2; D not resolved. This CDR3 is 13 amino acids long. Looked up from germline, CDR1 is SGHAT and CDR2 is FQDESV (reference sequence). V was clipped by 1 base and J by 5 bases, with 8 bases between them. For the CDR3, the DNA is TGTGCCAGCAGCTTAGACAATCGGTATGGCTACACCTTC. Translated: CASSLDNRYGYTF. The entire variable domain, with the rest obtained from reference TRBV11-1 and TRBJ1-2, is as follows: EAEVAQSPRYKITEKSQAVAFWCDPISGHATLYWYRQILGQGPELLVQFQDESVVDDSQLPKDRFSAERLKGVDSTLKIQPAELGDSAMYLCASSLDNRYGYTFGSGTRLTVV.

This clonotype occurred many times. The chain is built from TRBV2 and TRBJ2-5; no firm D call. The germline CDR1 and CDR2 sequences are SNHLY and FYNNEI. V was shortened by 6 bases and J by 0 bases, with 11 bases between the two germline ends. CDR3 length equals 14 residues. The CDR3 DNA reads as TGTGCCAGCAGAGCAGGACGGTACCAAGAGACCCAGTACTTC. Protein sequence: CASRAGRYQETQYF.

V gene TRBV7-3 combines with J gene TRBJ2-1; 13 bases are shared with TRBD2. Per germline, CDR1 SGHTA and CDR2 FQGTGA. The CDR3 length is 15 residues. The V segment lost 5 bases and the J segment 6 bases; nucleotides outside the gene matches: 4. Written as DNA, the CDR3 is TGTGCCAGCAGCCCGTGGACTAGCGGGAGCAATGAGCAGTTCTTC. This gives the protein CASSPWTSGSNEQFF.

This clonotype was seen many times. The chain employs TRBV20-1 and TRBJ2-1; D perhaps matches TRBD1 (5 bases). Germline lookup yields CDR1 DFQATT and CDR2 SNEGSKA (reference sequence). The germline V and J ends were trimmed by 6 bases and 7 bases, with 16 bases remaining between them. The CDR3 has 13 residues. DNA for the CDR3: TGCAGTGCCCCAGGGCCTTGGGAAAATGAGCAGTTCTTC. It is translated as CSAPGPWENEQFF.

This clonotype has at least ten counts. This chain links TRBV11-2 with TRBJ2-7, with 7 bases lining up with TRBD2. J was trimmed by 4 bases and V by 4 bases; bases with no gene match: 10. The CDR3 loop spans 15 amino acids. Germline-derived CDR1 and CDR2 are SGHAT and FQNNGV. In nucleotides, the CDR3 is TGTGCCAGCAGCTCCCGGACTAGTGTAGGTTACGAGCAGTACTTC. Translation: CASSSRTSVGYEQYF.